What follows are 20 T cell receptor beta chains derived from one specimen sequenced in a study of blood T cells in healthy people across ages. Together with a sample-barcoded 5' primer, a J-beta primer mix was included in a second PCR lasting about 7 to 11 cycles. TCRdb re-derived calls from the 5' RACE reads in MiXCR, one entry per CDR3 protein. The sample lists about 1.8 million distinct CDR3 sequences, about 50% occurring once. Material: blood. These TCRs come from a woman in her forties in good health.

There are a few counts of this clonotype. The chain recombines TRBV9 with TRBJ2-3; tentatively, D is TRBD1 (5 bases). The CDR3 consists of 11 residues. Germline CDR1 SGDLS, CDR2 YYNGEE. With 7 bases removed from V and 7 bases from J, the gap between germline ends came to 10 bases. The CDR3 DNA reads as TGTGCCAGCCAAGGGGAAAATACGCAGTATTTT. Protein: CASQGENTQYF.

The rearrangement links TRBV20-1 to TRBJ2-1; 10 nucleotides match TRBD2. CDR1 and CDR2 (germline): DFQATT, SNEGSKA (reference sequence). Trimming took 0 bases from V and 9 from J; bases not matched to a gene: 8. The CDR3 consists of 15 residues. The CDR3 sequence is CSARELAGSGTEQFF. The CDR3 DNA reads as TGCAGTGCTAGAGAACTAGCGGGGAGCGGCACTGAGCAGTTCTTC.

This clonotype was recorded a few times. The gene calls are TRBV6-5 and TRBJ2-1; no reliable D call. In germline, CDR1 is MNHEY, CDR2 SVGAGI. The CDR3 is made up of 14 amino acids. V was pared by 3 bases and J by 9 bases, with 15 bases between. DNA for the CDR3: TGTGCCAGCAGTTATACCCGCATCAACAGTGAGCAGTTCTTC. As protein: CASSYTRINSEQFF.

The rearrangement uses TRBV6-5 and TRBJ2-7; 9 nucleotides match TRBD1. Germline V gives CDR1 MNHEY, CDR2 SVGAGI. This CDR3 is built from 15 residues. V dropped 6 bases and J dropped 1; count of bases not matched to a gene: 7. CDR3 loop: CASREDRGSSYEQYF. CDR3 in DNA: TGTGCCAGCAGAGAGGACAGGGGTTCTTCCTACGAGCAGTACTTC.

In its sample, this clonotype was seen a few times. The rearrangement joins TRBV5-1 to TRBJ2-7; no definite D call. The CDR3 is made up of 13 amino acids. Trimming pared 4 bases from V and 3 bases from J, leaving 11 bases between. Germline V gives CDR1 SGHRS, CDR2 YFSETQ. The CDR3 loop is CASSRADFYEQYF. The CDR3, as DNA: TGCGCCAGCAGCCGGGCGGATTTCTACGAGCAGTACTTC.

The rearrangement joins TRBV27 to TRBJ2-7; 9 nucleotides line up with TRBD1. Germline values: CDR1 MNHEY, CDR2 SMNVEV (reference sequence). CDR3 length equals 17 residues. The ends lost 6 bases at V and 4 bases at J; junction bases unmatched: 16. CDR3 nucleotide sequence: TGTGCCAGCAGCTACTACCGAGGGACAGGGCAATTGTACGAGCAGTACTTC. This sequence encodes CASSYYRGTGQLYEQYF.

V gene TRBV24-1 combines with J gene TRBJ2-3, with 15 bases that match TRBD2. There are 18 residues in the CDR3. Germline CDR1 KGHDR, CDR2 SFDVKD. The ends lost 0 bases at V and 3 bases at J; junction bases unmatched: 3. Here the CDR3 DNA reads TGTGCCACCAGTGATTTGTGGACTAGCGGGGGGGCTACAGATACGCAGTATTTT. It codes for CATSDLWTSGGATDTQYF.

Comments on this clonotype: The junction does not match germline at one end; this may be a read error. The chain has TRBV6-1 and TRBJ2-1, with a tentative D call TRBD2 (6 bases). CDR1 is MNHNS and CDR2 is SASEGT in the germline V gene. The CDR3 is 13 residues long. The CDR3 sequence: CASSALTRNGQFF. CDR3 bases: TGTGCCAGCAGTGCCTTGACTAGAAATGGGCAGTTCTTC.

The chain couples TRBV6-4 to TRBJ2-3; 7 nucleotides align to TRBD2. The CDR3 length is 13 residues. Germline V gives CDR1 MRHNA, CDR2 SNTAGT. The J segment lost 11 bases and the V segment lost 3 bases, leaving 8 bases of the junction unmatched. This chain's CDR3 is CASSEATGGLQYF. In DNA form, the CDR3 reads TGTGCCAGCAGTGAAGCGACGGGGGGTCTGCAGTATTTT.

The chain joins TRBV28 to TRBJ2-3; D gene uncertain. Trimming removed 3 bases at V and 0 bases at J, with 10 bases between. This CDR3 comprises 15 residues. CDR1 is MDHEN and CDR2 is SYDVKM in the germline V gene. The DNA for the CDR3 is TGTGCCAGCAGTTTGAGCTCCTCTAGCACAGATACGCAGTATTTT. It encodes CASSLSSSSTDTQYF. Full variable domain (outside the CDR3, taken from reference TRBV28 and TRBJ2-3): DVKVTQSSRYLVKRTGEKVFLECVQDMDHENMFWYRQDPGLGLRLIYFSYDVKMKEKGDIPEGYSVSREKKERFSLILESASTNQTSMYLCASSLSSSSTDTQYFGPGTRLTVL.

The V and J genes are TRBV21-1 and TRBJ2-7; whether TRBD2, the table's D call, matches the DNA was not checked. The J call is uncertain, as TRBJ2-5 better fits the DNA end. TRBV21-1 is flagged as a pseudogene. CDR3 length equals 17 residues. As DNA, the CDR3 is TGTGCCAGCAGCAAGACCAACCAAACAGAAAGGCGGGAGACCCAGTACTTC. It encodes CASSKTNQTERRETQYF.

The V gene is TRBV6-5, the J gene TRBJ1-6; a possible D gene is TRBD1 (6 bases). The CDR3 is 16 residues long. Trimming pared 2 bases from V and 5 bases from J, leaving 13 bases between. Germline CDR1 reads MNHEY; CDR2 reads SVGAGI. As DNA, the CDR3 is TGTGCCAGCAGTTACCCGACGACAGGACATAATTCACCCCTCCACTTT. It encodes CASSYPTTGHNSPLHF.

This clonotype was observed a few times. The rearrangement uses TRBV7-2 and TRBJ2-5, with 8 bases aligning to TRBD1. The CDR3 is made up of 15 amino acids. The trim removed 6 bases at V and 1 base at J, leaving 7 bases unmatched. The V gene's germline CDR1 is SGHTA and CDR2 FQGNSA. CDR3 loop: CASRPNGQGQETQYF. CDR3 bases: TGTGCCAGCAGGCCGAACGGACAGGGCCAAGAGACCCAGTACTTC.

The rearrangement links TRBV12-3 or TRBV12-4 to TRBJ1-6, with TRBD1 as a possible D gene (5 bases). This CDR3 spans 14 amino acids. Trimming removed 4 bases at V and 13 bases at J, with 17 bases between. The CDR3 DNA reads as TGTGCCAGCAGTTCTCAGGGAGCGATAGCCCCCCTCCACTTT. Translated: CASSSQGAIAPLHF.

The chain has TRBV5-1 and TRBJ2-1; 12 nucleotides line up with TRBD1. Germline values: CDR1 SGHRS, CDR2 YFSETQ. This CDR3 is built from 17 residues. The V gene end was trimmed by 0 bases and the J gene end by 6 bases; junction bases not matched to a gene: 7. CDR3 DNA: TGCGCCAGCAGCTTGGGTCTGTGGGACAGGGGGCGCAATGAGCAGTTCTTC. As protein: CASSLGLWDRGRNEQFF.

The chain combines TRBV27 with TRBJ1-5; D is unresolved. V was trimmed by 6 bases and J by 0 bases, leaving 18 bases between them. CDR3 length: 17 amino acids. Per germline, CDR1 MNHEY and CDR2 SMNVEV (reference sequence). Here the CDR3 DNA reads TGTGCCAGCAGCCTCAGCTGGGCAGATTATAGCAATCAGCCCCAGCATTTT. It translates to CASSLSWADYSNQPQHF.

The chain links TRBV20-1 to TRBJ2-1; TRBD1 or TRBD2 may be the D gene (5 bases each). The germline V and J ends were trimmed by 1 base and 6 bases, with 10 bases remaining between them. Germline CDR1 is DFQATT and CDR2 is SNEGSKA (reference sequence). The CDR3 runs to 13 residues. The CDR3 DNA is TGCAGTGCTAGAGGGGACGGAACCAATGAGCAGTTCTTC. It specifies CSARGDGTNEQFF.

The chain is built from TRBV15 and TRBJ2-5; the D is unclear. Germline loops: CDR1 LNHNV, CDR2 YYDKDF (reference sequence). V lost 0 bases and J lost 3, with 5 bases in between. The CDR3 covers 13 residues. CDR3 nucleotide sequence: TGTGCCACCAGCAGAGAGGTTAAAGAGACCCAGTACTTC. This codes for CATSREVKETQYF.

The chain uses TRBV28 and TRBJ1-1; 8 bases are shared with TRBD1. Germline V CDR1 and CDR2: MDHEN, SYDVKM. The V and J ends lost 6 bases and 10 bases, in that order; junction bases with no gene match: 13. The CDR3 sequence is 14 residues long. The CDR3 bases are TGTGCCAGCAGACGACAGGGGCTGGGCAGTGGAGCTTTCTTT. It codes for CASRRQGLGSGAFF.

The chain is built from TRBV7-3 and TRBJ2-4, with 12 bases aligning to TRBD2. Germline trimming cut 4 bases from V and 13 bases from J; bases unmatched to any gene: 11. The CDR3 covers 15 residues. The germline CDR1 and CDR2 sequences are SGHTA and FQGTGA. Written as DNA, the CDR3 is TGTGCCAGCAGCTCCCGGACTAGCGGGGTCAATGAGCAGTACTTC. The encoded protein is CASSSRTSGVNEQYF.